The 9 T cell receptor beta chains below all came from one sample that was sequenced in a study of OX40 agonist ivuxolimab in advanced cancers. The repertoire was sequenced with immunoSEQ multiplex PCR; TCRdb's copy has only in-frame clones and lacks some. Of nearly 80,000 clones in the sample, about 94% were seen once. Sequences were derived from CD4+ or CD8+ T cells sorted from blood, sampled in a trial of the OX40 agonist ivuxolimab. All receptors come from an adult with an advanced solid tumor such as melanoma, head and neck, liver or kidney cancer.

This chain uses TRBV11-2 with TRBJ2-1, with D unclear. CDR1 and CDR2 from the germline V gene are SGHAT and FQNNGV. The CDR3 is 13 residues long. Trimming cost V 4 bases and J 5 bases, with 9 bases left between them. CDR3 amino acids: CASSSGPNNEQFF. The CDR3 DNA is TGTGCCAGCAGCTCCGGACCGAACAATGAGCAGTTCTTC.

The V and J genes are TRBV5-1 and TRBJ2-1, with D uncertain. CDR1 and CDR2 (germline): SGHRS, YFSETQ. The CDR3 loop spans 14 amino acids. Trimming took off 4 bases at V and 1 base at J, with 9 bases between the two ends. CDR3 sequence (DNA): TGCGCCAGCAGCCCCCATGGGTCCTACAATGAGCAGTTCTTC. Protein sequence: CASSPHGSYNEQFF.

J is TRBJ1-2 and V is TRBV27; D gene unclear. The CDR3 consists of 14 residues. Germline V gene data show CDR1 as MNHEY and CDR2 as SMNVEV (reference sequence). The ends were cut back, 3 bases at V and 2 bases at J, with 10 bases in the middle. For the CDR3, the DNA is TGTGCCAGCAGTTTCTCGAGCCCAAACTATGGCTACACCTTC. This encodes CASSFSSPNYGYTF.

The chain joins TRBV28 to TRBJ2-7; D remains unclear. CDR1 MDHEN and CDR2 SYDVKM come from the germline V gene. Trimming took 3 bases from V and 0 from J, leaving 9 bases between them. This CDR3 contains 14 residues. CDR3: CASSLRQFSYEQYF. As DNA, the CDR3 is TGTGCCAGCAGTTTGAGGCAGTTCTCCTACGAGCAGTACTTC.

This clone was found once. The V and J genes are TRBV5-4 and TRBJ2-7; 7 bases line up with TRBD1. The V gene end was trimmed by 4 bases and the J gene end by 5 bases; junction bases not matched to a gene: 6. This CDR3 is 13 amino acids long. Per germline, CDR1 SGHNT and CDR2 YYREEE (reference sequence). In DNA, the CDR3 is TGTGCCAGCAGCCAGGGGGAGTTTGACGAGCAGTACTTC. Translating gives CASSQGEFDEQYF.

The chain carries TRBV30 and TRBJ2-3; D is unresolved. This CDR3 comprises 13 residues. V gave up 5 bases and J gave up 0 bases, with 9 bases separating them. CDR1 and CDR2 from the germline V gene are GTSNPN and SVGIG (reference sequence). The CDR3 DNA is TGTGCCTGGGCTCAGCTTAGCACAGATACGCAGTATTTT. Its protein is CAWAQLSTDTQYF.

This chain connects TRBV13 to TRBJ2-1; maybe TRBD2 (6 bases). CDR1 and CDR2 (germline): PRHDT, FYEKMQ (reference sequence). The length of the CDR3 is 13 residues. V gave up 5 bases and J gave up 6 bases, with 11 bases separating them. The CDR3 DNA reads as TGTGCCAGCAGCCTCGGGGGTGGCAATGAGCAGTTCTTC. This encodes CASSLGGGNEQFF.

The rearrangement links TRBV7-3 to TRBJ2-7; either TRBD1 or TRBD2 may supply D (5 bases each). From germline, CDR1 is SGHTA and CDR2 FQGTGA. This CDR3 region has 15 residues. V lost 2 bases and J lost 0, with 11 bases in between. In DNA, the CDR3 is TGTGCCAGCAGCTTATTTGGGGGTAACTCCTACGAGCAGTACTTC. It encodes CASSLFGGNSYEQYF.

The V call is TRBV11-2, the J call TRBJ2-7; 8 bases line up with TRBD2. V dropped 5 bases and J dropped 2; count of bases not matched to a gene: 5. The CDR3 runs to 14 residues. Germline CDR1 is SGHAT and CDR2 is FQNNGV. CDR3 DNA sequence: TGTGCCAGCAGCCCCCGACTAGCGCCCTACGAGCAGTACTTC. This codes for CASSPRLAPYEQYF.